The rows below give T cell receptor beta chains drawn from one sample of a study of blood T cell repertoires in COVID-19. Some clones are missing from TCRdb's copy, which holds only in-frame ones; the method was immunoSEQ multiplex PCR. The repertoire holds some 99,000 clones, with roughly 86% as singletons. Sequencing was done on a sample of peripheral blood. Every receptor here comes from a woman aged 60-70 years in a cohort sampled during active or convalescent COVID-19. The CDR3 runs from the conserved cysteine through the conserved F or W.

>TRBJ1-2|TRBV7-9
CASSLERRTYGYTF
>TRBJ2-5|TRBV7-3
CASSPTGLETQYF
>TRBJ2-7|TRBV7-2
CASSLKASGRRHF
>TRBJ2-4|TRBV21-1
CASSKEQGKKNIQYF
>TRBJ2-3|TRBV11-1
CASSWGQRRTDTQYF
>TRBJ2-7|TRBV19
CASSGLAGDYEQYF
>TRBJ1-3|TRBV7-3
CASSLGGQGNTIYF
>TRBJ1-4|TRBV14
CASSRDRVEEKLFF
>TRBJ2-1|TRBV15
CATSGLSYNEQFF
>TRBJ2-5|TRBV5-1
CASSLDAGGGQETQYF
>TRBJ2-2|TRBV27
CASTPSTGLANWGAGELFF
>TRBJ1-1|TRBV9
CASSRQGGVKTEAFF
>TRBJ1-1|TRBV7-3
CASSLGTGNEAFF
>TRBJ2-3|TRBV12-5
CASGLSSGGKADTQYF
>TRBJ1-4|TRBV5-4
CASSLQGGEKLFF
>TRBJ2-3|TRBV9
CASSREGAPIPPDTQYF
>TRBJ1-2|TRBV2
CASSDSYGYTF
>TRBJ2-7|TRBV10-3
CAITSGNSYEQYF
>TRBJ1-1|TRBV5-8
CASSSYQGATNTEAFF
>TRBJ2-6|TRBV7-3
CASSLEGAVSGANVLTF
>TRBJ1-2|TRBV5-1
CASSPDSPYGYTF
>TRBJ1-4|TRBV19
CASSRDRDEKLFF
>TRBJ2-7|TRBV10-1
CASSPSGSYEQYF
>TRBJ1-4|TRBV4-1
CASSQFGTVNNEKLFF
>TRBJ1-5|TRBV21-1
CASSLRQGGYSNQPQHF
>TRBJ2-3|TRBV5-1
CASSLTSGPGDTQYF
>TRBJ2-7|TRBV13
CASSSAGTSLNEQYF
>TRBJ1-2|TRBV6-6
CASFPGNYGYTF
>TRBJ2-7|TRBV19
CASSNRYEQYF
>TRBJ1-6|TRBV6-5
CASRVQGVGSPLHF
>TRBJ1-2|TRBV15
CATSRDLDRVGYGYTF
>TRBJ2-2|TRBV7-3
CASSSTNTGELFF
>TRBJ2-1|TRBV24-1
CATSGAPGEQFF
>TRBJ1-1|TRBV18
CASSPGSGPNTEAFF
>TRBJ2-1|TRBV24-1
CATSGGGGYNEQFF
>TRBJ2-7|TRBV5-1
CASSLTSGGSNEQYF
>TRBJ1-1|TRBV25-1
CASSEFNSIANTEAFF
>TRBJ2-5|TRBV4-1
CASSLSSGGAGETQYF
>TRBJ2-1|TRBV5-1
CASQAVAGLDNEQFF
>TRBJ2-2|TRBV11-3
CASSVWDSLGPGELFF
>TRBJ1-4|TRBV6-4
CASSAATNEKLFF
>TRBJ1-1|TRBV10-1
CASSSRWDSEAFF
>TRBJ1-2|TRBV15
CATSRFAGVGLYGYTF
>TRBJ1-2|TRBV7-9
CASSLDGRGPGTLYGYTF
>TRBJ2-1|TRBV19
CASGQGVFRTHNEQFF